The sequence of this T cell receptor (beta chain) was determined in a study of blood T cell repertoires in COVID-19. This clone was picked up one time. Germline V lookup: CDR1 KGHDR, CDR2 SFDVKD. The CDR3 covers 17 residues. V was cut by 3 bases and J by 5 bases, with 19 bases left in between. Assay used: immunoSEQ multiplex PCR; TCRdb lists only in-frame clones, some missing. The repertoire holds about 350,000 clones, with around 87% as singletons. The sequence came from a woman aged 30 to 39 who had recovered from COVID-19. The rearrangement links TRBV24-1 to TRBJ1-5, with TRBD1 as a possible D gene (6 bases). The sample was PBMCs or T cells enriched from blood (not recorded which). CDR3 amino acids: CATSDAGTSRVDQPQHF. The CDR3 DNA follows: TGTGCCACCAGTGATGCCGGGACATCCCGAGTCGATCAGCCCCAGCATTTT.